This TCR beta chain was sequenced during a study of beta chain features in type 1 diabetes (dated by TCRdb to between 2018 and 2020). Concerning the study at large: Patients and healthy donors did not differ in mean age, gender distribution, total cell number or subset yield. A total of 90 million to 120 million sorted cells were examined across all samples, and a strong correlation was observed between cell number per subset and RNA yield. In the study, TCRB repertoires of sorted circulating CD4+ T cell subsets from recently diagnosed type 1 diabetes patients were compared with those of matched healthy donors. Regulatory and stem cell-like memory subsets were isolated from only 8 patients and 8 healthy donors, whereas naive and central memory subsets came from all 28 donors.

The entire isolated RNA was reverse transcribed using the High Capacity cDNA Reverse Transcription Kit, and thus expressed TCRB transcripts were sequenced. Deep immunoSEQ sequencing was performed on naive, central memory and regulatory T cell samples, with an average of roughly 3.6 million total reads per sample. Sorted cells were lysed in RLT buffer, and RNA was extracted using DNase-treated RNeasy Micro or Mini kits according to cell number. To prevent cross-contamination, each cell subset was processed individually, whereas patient and healthy donor samples were processed jointly. TCRB sequences were amplified from cDNA with the immunoSEQ multiplex PCR, producing 87-bp fragments spanning the CDR3 region. Amplicons were sequenced on the Illumina HiSeq platform. The study's own analysis went as follows. Synthetic template baselines were used to correct PCR bias computationally, reads within Hamming distance 2 were collapsed, and singletons that could not be merged were discarded. By aligning reads against IMGT, V, D and J genes, CDR3 length, and insertions or deletions at six rearrangement sites were assigned. Within each subset, clonotype counts were normalized to sorted cell number, and only after that were true diversity and Gini coefficients computed with the tcR R package. The overlap coefficient, calculated on TCRB nucleotide sequences, was used to measure repertoire sharing. TCRdb stores this immuneACCESS table with in-frame sequences only. Part of the clones is absent; in the studies checked, under half of the shortfall reflects unresolved V genes, and no reason is known for the rest. V and J calls and clone size are given by that table; D and trimming were obtained from the DNA. This sample is represented by 200,000 to 250,000 clones; 25% to 30% of them were singletons. The top ten constitute roughly 4.1% of the sample.

About this clone: What this receptor recognizes is not known. No base-level quality is on record; no much larger clone is a single base apart.

A single peripheral blood draw of 95 to 150 mL on average was collected from each donor into heparinised tubes. Using a panel that included CD45RO, CCR7, CD25, CD127, CD95 and CD27, naive, central memory, regulatory and stem cell-like memory CD4+ T cells were sorted on a BD FACSAria II. All sorted populations exceeded 95% purity. PBMCs were isolated right away by Lymphoprep density gradient centrifugation and were stained directly, without culture. To minimize batch effects, samples were stained and sorted in pairs, one healthy donor with one patient per experiment. The germline V end is reduced by 4 bases and the J end by 5 bases; junction bases left unmatched: 6. From the cysteine up to the phenylalanine, the CDR3 has a length of 15 residues. Only the CDR3 portion is preserved as DNA: 45 bases, with reading frame beginning at the first base. The CDR1 and CDR2 encoded by the germline V gene (reference sequence) are SEHNR and FQNEAQ.

Here is what the overall study found, with its caveats: At VDJ recombination sites, type 1 diabetes patients had fewer insertions and more deleted nucleotides, which implies abnormalities in thymic rearrangement. Shorter templates might have been favored by PCR, but patient and control samples were amplified and corrected together, so both groups would have been affected equally by any skew. Because cDNA rather than genomic DNA was sequenced, highly expressing activated cells could have been over-represented, although no difference in activation and CD3 levels was found between groups. A moderate but significant shortening of TCRB CDR3 length was observed in type 1 diabetes patients in all four CD4+ subsets. Naive, central memory and regulatory TCRB repertoires appeared to be more similar among patients than among healthy donors. Because the HLA sub-analyses included only small numbers of individuals, any influence of HLA type on TCRB rearrangement was left unresolved.

The origin of this receptor is a man in his thirties or forties in good health. Sequencing was performed on central memory CD4+ T cells from blood. The receptor chain draws on TRBV7-9 and TRBJ1-3; TRBD1 lines up with 9 middle nucleotides. The CDR3 sequence is CASSWDREHRNTIYF. The sequenced DNA: TGTGCCAGCAGCTGGGACAGGGAGCACCGAAACACCATATATTTT.